The entry below gives a single TCR beta chain sequence along with its context. Its specificity is unknown. This sample was taken from a study of beta chain features in type 1 diabetes. About the study: Healthy donors, compared against patients, showed similar age, gender and cell yields. Across all samples, some 98 million sorted cells were examined.

CD45RO/CCR7/CD25/CD127/CD95/CD27 staining was used to isolate CD4+ naive, central memory, regulatory and stem cell-like memory cells by sorting. Populations obtained by sorting all exceeded 95% purity. The CDR3 is made up of 13 amino acids. Looked up from germline, CDR1 is SGDLS and CDR2 is YYNGEE. V was cut by 0 bases and J by 4 bases, with 7 bases left in between. Study-wide points: Type 1 diabetes patients had TCRB CDR3s that were shorter (moderately but significantly so) in all four CD4+ subsets.

The sequenced template was cDNA made from the entire isolated RNA. Profiled with immunoSEQ multiplex PCR; TCRdb holds only in-frame clones, not every one. The table has about 660,000 clones, 11% to 15% seen once. The TCR was taken from a man between 18 and 35 years old with type 1 diabetes. The specimen was naive CD4+ T cells from blood. The chain combines TRBV9 with TRBJ1-2; D possibly corresponds to TRBD1 (5 bases). The CDR3 nucleotides read TGTGCCAGCAGCGTAGACAGGAGCTATGGCTACACCTTC. Translation gives CASSVDRSYGYTF.